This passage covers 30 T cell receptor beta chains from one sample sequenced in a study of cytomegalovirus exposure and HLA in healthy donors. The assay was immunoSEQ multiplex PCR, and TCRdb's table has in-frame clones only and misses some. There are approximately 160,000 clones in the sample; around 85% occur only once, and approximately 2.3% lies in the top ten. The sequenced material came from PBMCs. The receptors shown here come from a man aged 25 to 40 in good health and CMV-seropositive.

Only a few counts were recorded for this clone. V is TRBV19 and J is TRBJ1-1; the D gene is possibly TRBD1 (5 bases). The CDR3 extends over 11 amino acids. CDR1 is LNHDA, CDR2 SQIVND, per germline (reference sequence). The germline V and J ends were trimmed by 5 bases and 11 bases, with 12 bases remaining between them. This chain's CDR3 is CASSPGIVAFF. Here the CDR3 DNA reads TGTGCCAGTAGTCCAGGGATAGTGGCTTTCTTT.

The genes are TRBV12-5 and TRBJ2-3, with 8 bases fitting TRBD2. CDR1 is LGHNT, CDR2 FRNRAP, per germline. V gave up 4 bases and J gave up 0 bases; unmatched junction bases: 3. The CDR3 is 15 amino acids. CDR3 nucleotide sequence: TGTGCTAGTGGTTCCCGGGGGGGGAGCACAGATACGCAGTATTTT. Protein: CASGSRGGSTDTQYF.

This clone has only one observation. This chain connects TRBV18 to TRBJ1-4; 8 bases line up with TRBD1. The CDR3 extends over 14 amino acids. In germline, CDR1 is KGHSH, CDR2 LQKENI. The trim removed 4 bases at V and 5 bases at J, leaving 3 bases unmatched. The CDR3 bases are TGTGCCAGCTCACAGACAGGGGACAATGAAAAACTGTTTTTT. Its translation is CASSQTGDNEKLFF.

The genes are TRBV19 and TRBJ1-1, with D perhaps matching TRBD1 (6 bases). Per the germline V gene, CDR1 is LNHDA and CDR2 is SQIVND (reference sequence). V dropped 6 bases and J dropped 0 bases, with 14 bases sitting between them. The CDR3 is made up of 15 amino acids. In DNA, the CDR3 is TGTGCCAGTAGCCACAGGGCGCGGATGAACACTGAAGCTTTCTTT. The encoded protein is CASSHRARMNTEAFF. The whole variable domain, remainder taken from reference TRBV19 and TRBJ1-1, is DGGITQSPKYLFRKEGQNVTLSCEQNLNHDAMYWYRQDPGQGLRLIYYSQIVNDFQKGDIAEGYSVSREKKESFPLTVTSAQKNPTAFYLCASSHRARMNTEAFFGQGTRLTVV.

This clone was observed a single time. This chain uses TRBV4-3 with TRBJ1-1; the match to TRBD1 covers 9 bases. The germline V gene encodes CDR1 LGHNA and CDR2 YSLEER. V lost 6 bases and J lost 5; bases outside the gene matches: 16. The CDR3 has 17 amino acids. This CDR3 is CASRHRGPPRVGTEAFF. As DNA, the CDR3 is TGCGCCAGCAGACACAGGGGGCCCCCTCGCGTGGGGACTGAAGCTTTCTTT.

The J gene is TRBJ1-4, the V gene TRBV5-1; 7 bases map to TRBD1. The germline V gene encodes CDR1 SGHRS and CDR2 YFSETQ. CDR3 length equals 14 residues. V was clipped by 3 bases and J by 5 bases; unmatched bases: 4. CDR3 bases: TGCGCCAGCAGCTCTGGGACAGAGAATGAAAAACTGTTTTTT. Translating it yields CASSSGTENEKLFF.

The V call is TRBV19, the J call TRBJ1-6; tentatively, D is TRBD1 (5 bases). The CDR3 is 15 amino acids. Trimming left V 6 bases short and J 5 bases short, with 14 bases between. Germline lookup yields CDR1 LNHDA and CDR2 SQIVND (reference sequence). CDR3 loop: CASSPGGMDNSPLHF. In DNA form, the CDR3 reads TGTGCCAGTAGCCCGGGGGGGATGGATAATTCACCCCTCCACTTT.

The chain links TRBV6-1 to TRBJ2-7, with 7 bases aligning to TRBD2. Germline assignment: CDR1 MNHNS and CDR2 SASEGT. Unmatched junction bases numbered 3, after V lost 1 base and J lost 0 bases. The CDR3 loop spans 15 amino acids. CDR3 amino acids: CASSEGGGGSYEQYF. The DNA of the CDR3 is TGTGCCAGCAGTGAAGGTGGCGGGGGCTCCTACGAGCAGTACTTC.

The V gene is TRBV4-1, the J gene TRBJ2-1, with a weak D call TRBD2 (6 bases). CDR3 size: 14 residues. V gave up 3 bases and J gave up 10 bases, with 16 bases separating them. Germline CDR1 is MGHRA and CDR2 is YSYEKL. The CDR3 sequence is CASSHGIGGGEQFF. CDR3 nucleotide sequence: TGCGCCAGCAGCCACGGAATCGGGGGTGGCGAGCAGTTCTTC.

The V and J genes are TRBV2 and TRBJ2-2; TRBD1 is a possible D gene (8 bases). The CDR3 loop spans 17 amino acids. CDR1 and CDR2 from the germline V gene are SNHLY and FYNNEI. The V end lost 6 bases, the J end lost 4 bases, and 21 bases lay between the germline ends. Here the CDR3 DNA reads TGTGCCAGCAGGCGGGGGCAGGAGACAGGGGCCACCGGGGAGCTGTTTTTT. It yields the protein CASRRGQETGATGELFF.

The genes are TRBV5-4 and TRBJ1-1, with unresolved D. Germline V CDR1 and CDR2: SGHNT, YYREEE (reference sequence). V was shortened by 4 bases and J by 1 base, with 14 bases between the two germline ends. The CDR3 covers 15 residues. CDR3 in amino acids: CASSIRGAGNTEAFF. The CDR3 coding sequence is TGTGCCAGCAGCATCCGGGGTGCCGGGAACACTGAAGCTTTCTTT.

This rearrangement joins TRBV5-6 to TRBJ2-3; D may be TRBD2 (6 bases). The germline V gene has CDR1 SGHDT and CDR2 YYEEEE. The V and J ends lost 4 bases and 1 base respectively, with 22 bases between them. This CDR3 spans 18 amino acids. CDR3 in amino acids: CASSGRRGEAGGTDTQYF. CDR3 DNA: TGTGCCAGCAGCGGTAGACGGGGAGAAGCGGGCGGCACAGATACGCAGTATTTT. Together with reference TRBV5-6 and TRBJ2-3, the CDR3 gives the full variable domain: DAGVTQSPTHLIKTRGQQVTLRCSPKSGHDTVSWYQQALGQGPQFIFQYYEEEERQRGNFPDRFSGHQFPNYSSELNVNALLLGDSALYLCASSGRRGEAGGTDTQYFGPGTRLTVL.

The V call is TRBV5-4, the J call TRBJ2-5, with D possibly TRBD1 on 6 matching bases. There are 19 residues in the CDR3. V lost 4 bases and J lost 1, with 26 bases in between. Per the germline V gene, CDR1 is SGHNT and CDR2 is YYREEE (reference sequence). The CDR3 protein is CASSPRLGRGGGTQETQYF. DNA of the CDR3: TGTGCCAGCAGCCCGCGGCTGGGCAGAGGGGGTGGTACCCAAGAGACCCAGTACTTC.

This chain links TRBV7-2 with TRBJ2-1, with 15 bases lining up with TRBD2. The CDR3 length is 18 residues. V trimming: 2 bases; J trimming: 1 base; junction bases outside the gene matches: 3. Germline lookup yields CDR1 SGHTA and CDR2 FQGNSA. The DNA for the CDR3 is TGTGCCAGCAGCTTATGGGGGACTAGCGGGGGGTCCTACAATGAGCAGTTCTTC. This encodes CASSLWGTSGGSYNEQFF.

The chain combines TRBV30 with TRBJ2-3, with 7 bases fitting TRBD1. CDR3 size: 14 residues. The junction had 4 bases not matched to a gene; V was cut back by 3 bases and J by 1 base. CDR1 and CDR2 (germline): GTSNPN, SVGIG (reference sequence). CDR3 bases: TGTGCCTGGAGCATTACAGGGGGCACAGATACGCAGTATTTT. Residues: CAWSITGGTDTQYF.

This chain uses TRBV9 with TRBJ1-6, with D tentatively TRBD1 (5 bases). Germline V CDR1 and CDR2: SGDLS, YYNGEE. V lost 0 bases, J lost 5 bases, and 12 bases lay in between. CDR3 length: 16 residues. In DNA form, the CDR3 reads TGTGCCAGCAGCGTAGCTGGCGGACACCATAATTCACCCCTCCACTTT. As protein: CASSVAGGHHNSPLHF.

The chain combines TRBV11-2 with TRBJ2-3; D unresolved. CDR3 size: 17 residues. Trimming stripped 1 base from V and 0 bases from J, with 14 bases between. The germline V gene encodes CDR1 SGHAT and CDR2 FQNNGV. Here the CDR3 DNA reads TGTGCCAGCAGCTTAGCTCAGGCCTTCTTGAGCACAGATACGCAGTATTTT. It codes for CASSLAQAFLSTDTQYF. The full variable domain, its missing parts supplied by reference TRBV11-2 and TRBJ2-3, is EAGVAQSPRYKIIEKRQSVAFWCNPISGHATLYWYQQILGQGPKLLIQFQNNGVVDDSQLPKDRFSAERLKGVDSTLKIQPAKLEDSAVYLCASSLAQAFLSTDTQYFGPGTRLTVL.

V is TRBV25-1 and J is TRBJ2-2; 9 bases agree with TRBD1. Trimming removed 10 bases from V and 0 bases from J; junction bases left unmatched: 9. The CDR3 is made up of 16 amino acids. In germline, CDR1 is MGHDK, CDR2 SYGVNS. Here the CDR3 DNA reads TGTGCCACCGACCCGGGACAGGGCGCGAACACCGGGGAGCTGTTTTTT. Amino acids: CATDPGQGANTGELFF.

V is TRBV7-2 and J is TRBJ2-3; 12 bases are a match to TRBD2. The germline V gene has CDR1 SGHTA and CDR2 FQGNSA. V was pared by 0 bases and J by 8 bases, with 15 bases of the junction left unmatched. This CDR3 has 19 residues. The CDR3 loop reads CASSLALAGGPGLSGTQYF. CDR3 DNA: TGTGCCAGCAGCTTAGCTCTAGCGGGGGGGCCTGGTTTGTCAGGTACGCAGTATTTT.

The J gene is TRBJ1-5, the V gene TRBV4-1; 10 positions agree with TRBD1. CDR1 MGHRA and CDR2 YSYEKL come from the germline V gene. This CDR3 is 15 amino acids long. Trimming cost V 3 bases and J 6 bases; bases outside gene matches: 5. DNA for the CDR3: TGCGCCAGCAGCCAGACAGGGGGCCGGACTCAGCCCCAGCATTTT. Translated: CASSQTGGRTQPQHF.

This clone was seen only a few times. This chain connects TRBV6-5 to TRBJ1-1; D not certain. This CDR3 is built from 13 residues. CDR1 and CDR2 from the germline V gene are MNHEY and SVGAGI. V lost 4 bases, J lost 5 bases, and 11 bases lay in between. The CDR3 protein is CASSWEGRTEAFF. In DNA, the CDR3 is TGTGCCAGCAGTTGGGAGGGTCGGACTGAAGCTTTCTTT.

CDR3 protein: CASSFVRGLRNEQYF. The CDR3 nucleotides are TGCGCCAGCAGCTTTGTCAGGGGGCTTCGGAACGAGCAGTACTTC. The genes are TRBV5-1 and TRBJ2-7; TRBD1 matches at 8 bases. Per germline, CDR1 SGHRS and CDR2 YFSETQ. CDR3 length: 15 residues. Germline trimming cut 2 bases from V and 5 bases from J; bases unmatched to any gene: 9.

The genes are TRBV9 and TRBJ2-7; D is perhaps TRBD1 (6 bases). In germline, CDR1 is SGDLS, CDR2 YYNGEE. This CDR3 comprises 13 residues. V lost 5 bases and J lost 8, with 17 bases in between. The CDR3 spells CASSRDTQGKQYF. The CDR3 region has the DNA TGTGCCAGCAGTCGGGATACACAGGGAAAGCAGTACTTC.

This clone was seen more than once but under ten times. In DNA form, the CDR3 reads TGTGCCAGTACCGGGACTAGCGGCAATGAGCAGTTCTTC. As protein: CASTGTSGNEQFF. The chain links TRBV19 to TRBJ2-1; 11 bases line up with TRBD2. The V gene's germline CDR1 is LNHDA and CDR2 SQIVND (reference sequence). The CDR3 has 13 amino acids. Losses at the gene ends were 7 bases for V and 6 bases for J; bases not matched to a gene: 2. Full variable domain (missing parts from reference TRBV19 and TRBJ2-1): DGGITQSPKYLFRKEGQNVTLSCEQNLNHDAMYWYRQDPGQGLRLIYYSQIVNDFQKGDIAEGYSVSREKKESFPLTVTSAQKNPTAFYLCASTGTSGNEQFFGPGTRLTVL.

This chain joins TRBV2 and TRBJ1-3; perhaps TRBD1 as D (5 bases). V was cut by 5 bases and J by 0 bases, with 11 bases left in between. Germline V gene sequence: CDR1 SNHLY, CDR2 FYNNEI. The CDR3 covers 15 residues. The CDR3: CASSPQGFSGNTIYF. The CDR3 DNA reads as TGTGCCAGCAGTCCCCAGGGATTCTCTGGAAACACCATATATTTT.

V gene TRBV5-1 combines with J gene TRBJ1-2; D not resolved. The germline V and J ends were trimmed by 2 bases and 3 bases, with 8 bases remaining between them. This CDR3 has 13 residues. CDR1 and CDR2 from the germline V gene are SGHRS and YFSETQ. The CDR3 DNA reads TGCGCCAGCAGCTTCTCGGCGGACTATGGCTACACCTTC. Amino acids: CASSFSADYGYTF.

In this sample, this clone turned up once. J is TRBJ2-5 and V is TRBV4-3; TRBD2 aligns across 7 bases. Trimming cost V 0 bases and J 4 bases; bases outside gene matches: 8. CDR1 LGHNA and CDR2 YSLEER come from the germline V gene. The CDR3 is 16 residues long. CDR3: CASSQDSGGRGETQYF. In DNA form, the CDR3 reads TGCGCCAGCAGCCAAGATTCGGGGGGACGGGGAGAGACCCAGTACTTC.

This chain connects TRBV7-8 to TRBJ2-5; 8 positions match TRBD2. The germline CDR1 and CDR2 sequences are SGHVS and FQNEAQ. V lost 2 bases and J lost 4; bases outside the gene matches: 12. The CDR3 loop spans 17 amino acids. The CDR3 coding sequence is TGTGCCAGCAGCTTAACGCGGGGGGCGTTTGGGCGAGAGACCCAGTACTTC. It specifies CASSLTRGAFGRETQYF.

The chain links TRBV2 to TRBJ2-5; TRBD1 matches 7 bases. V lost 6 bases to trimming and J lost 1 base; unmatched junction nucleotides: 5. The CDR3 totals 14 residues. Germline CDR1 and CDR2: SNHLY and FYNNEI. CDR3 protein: CASRRTGFQETQYF. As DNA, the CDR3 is TGTGCCAGCAGAAGGACAGGTTTCCAAGAGACCCAGTACTTC.

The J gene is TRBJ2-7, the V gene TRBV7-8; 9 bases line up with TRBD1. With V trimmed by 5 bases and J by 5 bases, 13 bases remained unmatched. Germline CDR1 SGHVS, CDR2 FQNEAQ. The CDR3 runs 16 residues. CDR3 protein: CASSHPRDREDHEQYF. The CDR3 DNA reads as TGTGCCAGCAGCCATCCTAGGGACAGGGAGGATCACGAGCAGTACTTC.